This entry concerns a single T cell receptor (beta chain). There is no known antigen for this receptor. Base qualities are missing; no much larger clone stands one base away. The library was obtained by 5' RACE. Sequencing instrument: Illumina HiSeq 2500. A second PCR of roughly 6 to 11 cycles was run with a J-beta primer mix and a sample-barcoded 5' primer. A template-switch 5' adaptor carrying 12 random nucleotides introduced a unique molecular identifier onto each TCR beta cDNA molecule. At least 2.5 million CDR3-containing paired-end reads were obtained from each sample. The Mint cDNA synthesis kit, primed by a TRBC-specific oligonucleotide, was used to synthesize first-strand cDNA from all RNA. After uracil-DNA glycosylase treatment, a first 18-cycle PCR used universal primers M1SS and BC2_uni_R on all cDNA. Concerning the study's data processing: Normalization of each sample was performed by random selection of 1 million high-quality reads, each carrying a distinct molecular identifier. Reads sharing molecular identifiers were discarded rather than binned into consensus sequences. MiTCR, run with a Q25 quality threshold and the strictest error-elimination algorithm, handled CDR3 identification, clonotype clustering and error correction. Lower-bound total TCR beta diversity was estimated with a nonparametric unseen species model using Euler transformation. The raw public data were reprocessed by TCRdb itself: fastp quality trimming at Q25, MiXCR clonotype calling, in-frame beta chains only. Every entry covers one CDR3 protein and lists the most common genes and DNA from its rows. None of the V and J calls come from the authors' own analysis; TCRdb made them. In all, the sample holds about 670,000 distinct CDR3 sequences, and 35% to 50% of those were seen once. In total, the top ten clones hold 25% to 35% of the sample.

Systemically healthy Caucasian individuals from Russia, around 39 in total and aged 6 to 90 years, were included as donors. Each donor gave approximately 9.3 milliliters of peripheral blood, collected into EDTA-treated Vacutainer tubes. Ficoll-Paque density-gradient centrifugation was used to isolate PBMCs, with at least 6 million per sample. Total RNA, at least 6 micrograms per sample, was extracted from PBMCs with Trizol reagent. The percentages of naive CD45RAhigh/CD27high T cells were determined by flow cytometry on a PBMC aliquot from every donor. Germline trimming: 5 bases from V, 7 bases from J; junction bases outside gene matches: 4. CDR1 and CDR2 (SEHNR, FQNEAQ) derive from the germline V gene (reference sequence). The CDR3 spans 12 residues, from the cysteine through the phenylalanine. Only the CDR3 DNA is retained, 36 bases long and in frame from the first base. This entry comes from a study of blood T cells in healthy people across ages (dated by TCRdb to between 2014 and 2017). At the level of the whole study: In model experiments, template switching captured roughly one uniquely barcoded TCR beta cDNA molecule for every two T cells. The study measured age-related changes in TCR beta repertoire diversity using deep sequencing normalized with unique cDNA molecular identifiers. The donors were divided into four age groups: young (average around 16 years), middle-aged (under 40), aged (approximately 59) and long-lived (roughly 82). To avoid experimental bias, donors of different ages were spread randomly across the sequencing lanes. Using the same blood draw, the study looked at two additional independent replicas of 1 million unique cDNA reads for two donors, one aged 18 to 29 and the other aged 80 or older.

Points the paper makes about the study in general: As age increased, observed TCR beta diversity per million T cells dropped in a roughly linear way, and a significant reduction was already evident by age 40. Compared with the aged group, more naive CD4+ T cells, fewer expanded clones and increased TCR diversity were shown by the long-lived group, suggesting age selection. There was a strong correlation between observed TCR beta diversity and the percentage of naive T cells measured by flow cytometry. Estimates of total diversity based on one million sequenced T cells were regarded as lower bounds and as underestimates. Conclusive comparison of naive and antigen-experienced compartments was prevented by the profiling of bulk unsorted PBMCs. The CMV infection status of donors was not known, potentially confounding age-related changes in expanded clonotypes.

The sequence joins TRBV7-9 to TRBJ1-1; 7 of the junction bases match TRBD1. Material: blood. This sequence originates from a man aged 80 or over in good health. The DNA is as follows: TGTGCCAGCAGCAAACAGGGGCATGAAGCTTTCTTT. Its protein is CASSKQGHEAFF.